The sequence of this T cell receptor (beta chain) was determined in a study of T cells after yellow fever vaccination. Germline V lookup: CDR1 KGHSH, CDR2 LQKENI. The CDR3 is made up of 15 amino acids. The V segment lost 4 bases and the J segment 3 bases; nucleotides outside the gene matches: 2. Generation of TCR cDNA used 5'RACE template switching (which added a universal primer site and UMIs). TCRdb fed the 5' RACE reads into MiXCR, producing one record per CDR3 protein. The sample has 150,000 to 200,000 distinct CDR3 sequences; around 7.2% are singletons. The chain carries TRBV18 and TRBJ2-1, with 11 nucleotides matching TRBD2. The receptor comes from a man younger than 30 who received the YFV17D yellow fever vaccine. Material: CD4+ T cells sorted from PBMCs, obtained around 5 days after the first yellow fever vaccination. For the CDR3, the DNA is TGTGCCAGCTCACAGCTAGCGGGGGGCTACAATGAGCAGTTCTTC. Its translation is CASSQLAGGYNEQFF.